One and the same sample provided the 27 T cell receptor beta chains below, sequenced in a study of blood T cell repertoires in COVID-19. Clones were sequenced by immunoSEQ multiplex PCR, and TCRdb holds only the in-frame ones, with some missing. In the table there are roughly 280,000 clones, 75% to 90% of which are singletons. The sample consisted of peripheral blood. The receptors stem from a man aged 25-45 years with active or convalescent COVID-19.

The V and J genes are TRBV30 and TRBJ1-6; tentatively, D is TRBD1 (5 bases). The CDR3 loop spans 15 amino acids. The germline V gene encodes CDR1 GTSNPN and CDR2 SVGIG (reference sequence). The ends were cut back, 0 bases at V and 3 bases at J, with 9 bases in the middle. The CDR3 loop reads CAWSVTGLYNSPLHF. Written as DNA, the CDR3 is TGTGCCTGGAGTGTTACAGGTCTCTATAATTCACCCCTCCACTTT.

This clone was detected a few times. V and J are TRBV27 and TRBJ1-1; TRBD1 aligns across 10 bases. The CDR3 is 15 residues long. V lost 7 bases and J lost 5; bases outside the gene matches: 10. Germline CDR1 is MNHEY and CDR2 is SMNVEV (reference sequence). The CDR3, as DNA: TGTGCCAGCATTCTCTTCGGACAGGGGGGTACTGAAGCTTTCTTT. It encodes CASILFGQGGTEAFF.

The chain combines TRBV7-9 with TRBJ1-1; D is possibly TRBD1 (5 bases). The CDR3 is 16 amino acids. Germline V gene sequence: CDR1 SEHNR, CDR2 FQNEAQ (reference sequence). V was clipped by 5 bases and J by 0 bases, with 16 bases between them. The CDR3 DNA reads as TGTGCCAGCAGCGTGGCGGGGGTCCCGATGAACACTGAAGCTTTCTTT. Protein sequence: CASSVAGVPMNTEAFF.

The V gene is TRBV5-1, the J gene TRBJ2-1; 7 positions agree with TRBD1. Trimming cost V 2 bases and J 4 bases; bases outside gene matches: 6. Germline V gene sequence: CDR1 SGHRS, CDR2 YFSETQ. There are 15 residues in the CDR3. Written as DNA, the CDR3 is TGCGCCAGCAGCTTACTGGACAGGCTTTACAATGAGCAGTTCTTC. Translation: CASSLLDRLYNEQFF.

The chain employs TRBV9 and TRBJ1-2; possibly TRBD1 for D (6 bases). The CDR3 totals 15 residues. Per the germline V gene, CDR1 is SGDLS and CDR2 is YYNGEE. Trimming removed 2 bases at V and 2 bases at J, with 13 bases between. CDR3 sequence: CASSVRSQGNYGYTF. CDR3 nucleotides: TGTGCCAGCAGCGTTCGCTCTCAGGGGAACTATGGCTACACCTTC. The full variable domain, with the rest looked up from reference TRBV9 and TRBJ1-2, is DSGVTQTPKHLITATGQRVTLRCSPRSGDLSVYWYQQSLDQGLQFLIQYYNGEERAKGNILERFSAQQFPDLHSELNLSSLELGDSALYFCASSVRSQGNYGYTFGSGTRLTVV.

J is TRBJ1-3 and V is TRBV2, with D tentatively TRBD1 (6 bases). Germline V gives CDR1 SNHLY, CDR2 FYNNEI. The CDR3 consists of 13 residues. Trimming pared 8 bases from V and 3 bases from J, leaving 11 bases between. In DNA form, the CDR3 reads TGTGCCAGCCTGGGGGCTGTTGGAAACACCATATATTTT. It is translated as CASLGAVGNTIYF.

The V gene is TRBV5-5, the J gene TRBJ1-4, with no clear D. V was trimmed by 6 bases and J by 0 bases, leaving 9 bases between them. The length of the CDR3 is 14 residues. Germline V gene sequence: CDR1 SGHKS, CDR2 YYEKEE (reference sequence). Written as DNA, the CDR3 is TGTGCCAGCACCCTCGGGGCAACTAATGAAAAACTGTTTTTT. Translating gives CASTLGATNEKLFF. Looking up the rest from reference TRBV5-5 and TRBJ1-4 gives the full variable domain: DAGVTQSPTHLIKTRGQQVTLRCSPISGHKSVSWYQQVLGQGPQFIFQYYEKEERGRGNFPDRFSARQFPNYSSELNVNALLLGDSALYLCASTLGATNEKLFFGSGTQLSVL.

The chain combines TRBV19 with TRBJ2-6, with unresolved D. From germline, CDR1 is LNHDA and CDR2 SQIVND (reference sequence). This CDR3 region has 13 residues. V was trimmed by 7 bases and J by 0 bases, leaving 4 bases between them. The chain's CDR3 is CASTGSGANVLTF. The CDR3 region has the DNA TGTGCCAGTACGGGCTCTGGGGCCAACGTCCTGACTTTC.

This chain joins TRBV29-1 and TRBJ2-1; perhaps TRBD2 as D (5 bases). This CDR3 region has 16 residues. V was trimmed by 1 base and J by 6 bases, leaving 19 bases between them. Germline V CDR1 and CDR2: SQVTM, ANQGSEA. In DNA form, the CDR3 reads TGCAGCGTTGAAGTAGGGCGTAGACTAATTGTCAATGAGCAGTTCTTC. This codes for CSVEVGRRLIVNEQFF.

The J gene is TRBJ2-3, the V gene TRBV27; TRBD2 is a possible D gene (6 bases). CDR3 size: 13 residues. Trimming pared 8 bases from V and 2 bases from J, leaving 11 bases between. The germline CDR1 and CDR2 sequences are MNHEY and SMNVEV (reference sequence). This CDR3 reads CASRRGPTDTQYF. Written as DNA, the CDR3 is TGTGCCAGCCGGAGGGGCCCCACAGATACGCAGTATTTT.

This clone was detected a few times. V and J are TRBV27 and TRBJ1-5; no reliable D call. Trimming shortened V by 0 bases and J by 3 bases, and 9 bases separated the two germline ends. CDR1 and CDR2 from the germline V gene are MNHEY and SMNVEV (reference sequence). This CDR3 is built from 15 residues. As DNA, the CDR3 is TGTGCCAGCAGTTTATCGGCCAGACTCAATCAGCCCCAGCATTTT. Protein product: CASSLSARLNQPQHF.

This sequence joins TRBV29-1 and TRBJ1-2; 7 nucleotides line up with TRBD1. The CDR3 is made up of 13 amino acids. Germline CDR1 SQVTM, CDR2 ANQGSEA. Trimming cost V 6 bases and J 4 bases; bases outside gene matches: 8. The CDR3 is CSVPPGGSYGYTF. The CDR3 DNA reads TGCAGCGTCCCGCCAGGGGGTTCCTATGGCTACACCTTC.

This clone came up once. This chain uses TRBV6-5 with TRBJ1-1; 9 nucleotides line up with TRBD1. V lost 6 bases and J lost 0; bases outside the gene matches: 2. The CDR3 is 14 residues long. The germline V gene encodes CDR1 MNHEY and CDR2 SVGAGI. The CDR3 loop is CASRGTGMNTEAFF. The CDR3 nucleotides are TGTGCCAGCAGGGGGACAGGGATGAACACTGAAGCTTTCTTT.

This clone has a single count. The J gene is TRBJ1-5, the V gene TRBV7-9; tentatively, D is TRBD1 (6 bases). This CDR3 contains 14 residues. V shed 4 bases and J shed 3 bases, with 10 bases lying between them. In germline, CDR1 is SEHNR, CDR2 FQNEAQ (reference sequence). The DNA of the CDR3 is TGTGCCAGCAGCTCAGGGGCCCACAATCAGCCCCAGCATTTT. Amino acids: CASSSGAHNQPQHF.

This clone showed up just once. The CDR3 DNA follows: TGTGCCAGCAGCCGCCAATCGGACATATTCTCTGGAAACACCATATATTTT. This gives the protein CASSRQSDIFSGNTIYF. V gene TRBV3-1 (or the pseudogene TRBV3-2) combines with J gene TRBJ1-3; D is perhaps TRBD1 (5 bases). Trimming took 4 bases from V and 0 from J, leaving 16 bases between them. CDR1 and CDR2 (germline): LGHDT, YNNKEL (reference sequence). This CDR3 is built from 17 residues.

The chain is built from TRBV5-6 and TRBJ1-4; TRBD1 agrees at 10 bases. Germline V CDR1 and CDR2: SGHDT, YYEEEE. Losses at the gene ends were 4 bases for V and 6 bases for J; bases not matched to a gene: 6. The CDR3 spans 15 residues. The chain's CDR3 is CASSGTGAGYEKLFF. The CDR3 DNA is TGTGCCAGCAGCGGGACAGGGGCGGGGTATGAAAAACTGTTTTTT. The variable domain in full, completed from reference TRBV5-6 and TRBJ1-4, reads DAGVTQSPTHLIKTRGQQVTLRCSPKSGHDTVSWYQQALGQGPQFIFQYYEEEERQRGNFPDRFSGHQFPNYSSELNVNALLLGDSALYLCASSGTGAGYEKLFFGSGTQLSVL.

The rearrangement uses TRBV10-2 and TRBJ2-3, with 10 bases fitting TRBD2. Germline V CDR1 and CDR2: WSHSY, SAAADI. This CDR3 spans 14 amino acids. The V gene end was trimmed by 6 bases and the J gene end by 2 bases; junction bases not matched to a gene: 2. This CDR3 reads CASRLAGATDTQYF. The CDR3, as DNA: TGCGCCAGCAGGCTAGCGGGGGCCACAGATACGCAGTATTTT.

V usage is TRBV12-3 or TRBV12-4 and J usage is TRBJ2-7, with TRBD1 identical over 7 bases. CDR3 size: 12 residues. Germline trimming cut 5 bases from V and 6 bases from J; bases unmatched to any gene: 4. The CDR3 region is CASSPTGPEQYF. For the CDR3, the DNA is TGTGCCAGCAGTCCGACAGGGCCCGAGCAGTACTTC.

CDR3 region: CASRRGLSGANVLTF. CDR3 bases: TGCGCCAGCCGGCGAGGCCTTTCTGGGGCCAACGTCCTGACTTTC. The chain couples TRBV5-1 to TRBJ2-6; D is ambiguous. The CDR3 is 15 amino acids. Trimming pared 7 bases from V and 1 base from J, leaving 12 bases between. The V gene's germline CDR1 is SGHRS and CDR2 YFSETQ.

The gene calls are TRBV24-1 and TRBJ1-6; D is uncertain. Trimming stripped 11 bases from V and 6 bases from J, with 10 bases between. The CDR3 is made up of 12 amino acids. Looked up from germline, CDR1 is KGHDR and CDR2 is SFDVKD. Written as DNA, the CDR3 is TGTGCCAGCCGACACGGTAATTCACCCCTCCACTTT. Encoded protein: CASRHGNSPLHF.

The sample holds one count of this clone. The chain links TRBV3-1 (or the pseudogene TRBV3-2) to TRBJ1-6, with TRBD1 identical over 9 bases. Germline V gene lookup returns CDR1 LGHDT and CDR2 YNNKEL (reference sequence). The CDR3 is 15 amino acids. V lost 4 bases, J lost 5 bases, and 3 bases stayed unmatched. The CDR3 region is CASSLGQGNNSPLHF. CDR3 in DNA: TGTGCCAGCAGCCTGGGACAGGGAAATAATTCACCCCTCCACTTT.

In its sample, this clone was seen once. The chain links TRBV2 to TRBJ2-5, with TRBD1 matching 8 bases. V was pared by 10 bases and J by 5 bases, with 12 bases of the junction left unmatched. CDR1 SNHLY and CDR2 FYNNEI come from the germline V gene. The CDR3 sequence is 14 residues long. The CDR3 nucleotides read TGTGCCACCCGGGGAGGACAGGGCCAGGAGACCCAGTACTTC. The encoded protein is CATRGGQGQETQYF.

The chain employs TRBV5-5 and TRBJ2-2; perhaps TRBD2 as D (6 bases). CDR3 size: 15 residues. Per germline, CDR1 SGHKS and CDR2 YYEKEE (reference sequence). V was pared by 2 bases and J by 5 bases, with 13 bases between. This chain's CDR3 is CASSFVGGITGELFF. CDR3 bases: TGTGCCAGCAGCTTCGTCGGGGGAATAACCGGGGAGCTGTTTTTT.

The chain has TRBV4-2 and TRBJ2-1; TRBD2 might be the D (7 bases). CDR3 size: 16 residues. Germline V gene data show CDR1 as LGHNA and CDR2 as YNFKEQ. V lost 3 bases, J lost 7 bases, and 19 bases lay in between. CDR3 DNA sequence: TGTGCCAGCAGCCAGCGGGTCGGAGGGGGGGCAAATGAGCAGTTCTTC. Its protein is CASSQRVGGGANEQFF.

The CDR3 spells CASGLPGEPISEQFF. The CDR3 DNA reads TGTGCTAGTGGTTTGCCAGGGGAACCCATTTCTGAGCAGTTCTTC. The gene calls are TRBV12-5 and TRBJ2-1; D might be TRBD1 (6 bases). Germline V CDR1 and CDR2: LGHNT, FRNRAP. Deletions cut 2 bases from V and 9 bases from J, with 17 bases between. This CDR3 has 15 amino acids.

V and J are TRBV11-2 and TRBJ1-2, with 10 bases lining up with TRBD1. J gave up 5 bases and V 3 bases, and 3 bases lay outside the gene matches. This CDR3 region has 14 residues. Per the germline V gene, CDR1 is SGHAT and CDR2 is FQNNGV. DNA of the CDR3: TGTGCCAGCAGCTTGGGACAGGGGCATTATGGCTACACCTTC. Translation gives CASSLGQGHYGYTF.

The chain is built from TRBV2 and TRBJ1-3; weak D call: TRBD1 (5 bases). With 3 bases removed from V and 0 bases from J, the gap between germline ends came to 9 bases. CDR3 length equals 15 residues. From germline, CDR1 is SNHLY and CDR2 FYNNEI. The CDR3 sequence: CASSEGLSSGNTIYF. CDR3 nucleotide sequence: TGTGCCAGCAGTGAGGGACTTAGCTCTGGAAACACCATATATTTT.